The 13 T cell receptor beta chains presented below share a single source sample, sequenced in a study of shared clonotypes between healthy human individuals. Profiled with immunoSEQ multiplex PCR; TCRdb holds only in-frame clones, not every one. The repertoire holds 980,000 or so clones, with 76% as singletons. The sequenced sample was memory CD4+ T cells sorted from blood. Subset given: CD45RA-negative fraction. The receptors shown here come from a man between 18 and 35 years old in good health.

This clone occurred a few times. This sequence joins TRBV6-6 and TRBJ1-6, with D perhaps matching TRBD1 (6 bases). This CDR3 has 14 residues. V lost 6 bases to trimming and J lost 4 bases, with 10 bases between them. CDR1 MNHNY and CDR2 SVGAGI come from the germline V gene (reference sequence). CDR3 DNA: TGTGCCAGCAGCGGAGGACAGTATAATTCACCCCTCCACTTT. Protein sequence: CASSGGQYNSPLHF.

A few counts support this clone. The chain links TRBV15 to TRBJ2-5; D might be TRBD1 or TRBD2, each matching 5 bases. The CDR3 spans 14 residues. The germline CDR1 and CDR2 sequences are LNHNV and YYDKDF (reference sequence). Trimming took off 3 bases at V and 5 bases at J, with 13 bases between the two ends. The CDR3 DNA reads as TGTGCCACCAGCAGTACCACGGGGCACGAGACCCAGTACTTC. Translation: CATSSTTGHETQYF.

In the case of this clone: The limits of the CDR3 on the DNA are not certain, so only TCRdb's listed CDR3 is given. The V call is TRBV11-2, the J call TRBJ2-2; the D call of TRBD2 is as the table states it, not checked on the DNA. The CDR3 is 12 amino acids long, termini counted. In germline, CDR1 is SGHAT, CDR2 FQNNGV. CDR3 sequence: CASSFGAGELFF.

This chain connects TRBV6-5 to TRBJ1-2, with D tentatively TRBD1 (5 bases). Germline V gene lookup returns CDR1 MNHEY and CDR2 SVGAGI. The V gene lost 4 bases and the J gene lost 0 bases, with 15 bases spanning the gap. The CDR3 totals 16 residues. The DNA of the CDR3 is TGTGCCAGCAGTTCTCCGTCGGCAGGGTCTAACTATGGCTACACCTTC. Amino acid sequence: CASSSPSAGSNYGYTF.

This clone was found a few times. The V and J genes are TRBV10-1 and TRBJ1-4; perhaps TRBD1 as D (6 bases). The CDR3 length is 12 residues. V lost 8 bases, J lost 5 bases, and 9 bases lay in between. The germline CDR1 and CDR2 sequences are WNHNN and SYGVQD (reference sequence). This CDR3 reads CASGDTNEKLFF. CDR3 nucleotide sequence: TGCGCCAGCGGGGACACAAATGAAAAACTGTTTTTT.

The chain combines TRBV14 with TRBJ2-1, with D maybe TRBD1 (5 bases). The ends were cut back, 3 bases at V and 13 bases at J, with 13 bases in the middle. The CDR3 covers 12 residues. Germline values: CDR1 SGHDN, CDR2 FVKESK. CDR3 in DNA: TGTGCCAGCAGCCACCACAAAGGGGAACAGTTCTTC. It translates to CASSHHKGEQFF.

In its sample, this clone was seen many times. The chain couples TRBV30 to TRBJ2-2; a possible D gene is TRBD2 (6 bases). The CDR3 has 15 amino acids. Germline V gene sequence: CDR1 GTSNPN, CDR2 SVGIG (reference sequence). Trimming took 4 bases from V and 0 from J, leaving 12 bases between them. CDR3 sequence: CAWKEGNTNTGELFF. CDR3 coding DNA: TGTGCCTGGAAGGAGGGGAATACGAACACCGGGGAGCTGTTTTTT.

V usage is TRBV13 and J usage is TRBJ1-3; TRBD1 matches at 9 bases. Trimming removed 4 bases from V and 3 bases from J; junction bases left unmatched: 1. The V gene's germline CDR1 is PRHDT and CDR2 FYEKMQ (reference sequence). The CDR3 extends over 14 amino acids. The CDR3: CASSYRGHGNTIYF. The CDR3 DNA is TGTGCCAGCAGCTACAGGGGGCATGGAAACACCATATATTTT.

The V call is TRBV7-2, the J call TRBJ1-2; 12 nucleotides agree with TRBD1. Germline CDR1 reads SGHTA; CDR2 reads FQGNSA. Germline trimming cut 6 bases from V and 2 bases from J; bases unmatched to any gene: 4. The CDR3 is 15 residues long. CDR3 sequence: CASRGQGANNYGYTF. For the CDR3, the DNA is TGTGCCAGCAGGGGACAGGGGGCGAACAACTATGGCTACACCTTC.

Concerning this clone: Other nucleotide sequences from this sample produce the same CDR3. The chain has TRBV28 and TRBJ2-7; 7 nucleotides match TRBD1. The CDR3 contains 13 residues. CDR1 and CDR2 from the germline V gene are MDHEN and SYDVKM. V was clipped by 7 bases and J by 3 bases; unmatched bases: 6. The CDR3 region has the DNA TGTGCCAGCACCAGGACAGGAGTCTACGAGCAGTACTTC. This gives the protein CASTRTGVYEQYF.

The gene calls are TRBV6-6 and TRBJ1-5; the D gene is possibly TRBD1 (5 bases). Trimming cost V 11 bases and J 2 bases, with 13 bases left between them. Germline loops: CDR1 MNHNY, CDR2 SVGAGI (reference sequence). The CDR3 length is 13 residues. The CDR3 reads CAHSRDGNQPQHF. DNA of the CDR3: TGTGCCCACAGCAGGGACGGCAATCAGCCCCAGCATTTT.

This clone was found a few times. The chain employs TRBV2 and TRBJ2-7, with D possibly TRBD2 on 6 matching bases. Germline lookup yields CDR1 SNHLY and CDR2 FYNNEI. Trimming took off 6 bases at V and 4 bases at J, with 16 bases between the two ends. The CDR3 spans 14 residues. CDR3 DNA: TGTGCCAGCAGGGAGTCCAGCGGGCTTTACGAGCAGTACTTC. It codes for CASRESSGLYEQYF.

The chain carries TRBV5-4 and TRBJ1-3; TRBD1 might be the D (6 bases). V lost 6 bases to trimming and J lost 2 bases, with 18 bases between them. The CDR3 spans 16 residues. Germline lookup yields CDR1 SGHNT and CDR2 YYREEE (reference sequence). The CDR3 spells CASKDGQQRAGNTIYF. Written as DNA, the CDR3 is TGTGCCAGCAAAGATGGACAGCAGCGGGCTGGAAACACCATATATTTT.